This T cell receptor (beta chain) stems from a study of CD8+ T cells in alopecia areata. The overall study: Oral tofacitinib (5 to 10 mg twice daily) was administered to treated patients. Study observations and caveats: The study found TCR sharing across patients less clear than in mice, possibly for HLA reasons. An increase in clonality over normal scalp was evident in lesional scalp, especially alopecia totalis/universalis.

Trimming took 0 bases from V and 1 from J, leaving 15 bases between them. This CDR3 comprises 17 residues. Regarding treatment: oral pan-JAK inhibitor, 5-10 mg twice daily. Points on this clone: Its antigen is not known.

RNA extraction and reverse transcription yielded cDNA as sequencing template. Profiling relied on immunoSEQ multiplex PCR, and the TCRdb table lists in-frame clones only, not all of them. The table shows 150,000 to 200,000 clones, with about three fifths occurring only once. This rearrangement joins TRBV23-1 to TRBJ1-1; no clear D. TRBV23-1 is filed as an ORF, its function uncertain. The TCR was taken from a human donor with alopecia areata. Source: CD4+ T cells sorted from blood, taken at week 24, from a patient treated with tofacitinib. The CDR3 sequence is CASSQSWDRVPNTEAFF. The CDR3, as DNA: TGCGCCAGCAGTCAATCGTGGGATCGGGTACCGAACACTGAAGCTTTCTTT.